This TCR beta chain was retrieved from a study of patients and donors after allogeneic stem cell transplantation. Each CDR3 protein gets one entry after TCRdb re-called the RT-PCR reads with MiXCR. The sample holds hundreds of thousands of distinct CDR3 sequences, 16% seen once. The CDR3 runs to 15 residues. The V end was cut by 3 bases, the J end by 4 bases, with 15 bases between. Germline V CDR1 and CDR2: LNHDA, SQIVND (reference sequence). Sequencing input: blood, either unsorted or a sorted T cell fraction (not recorded which). V and J are TRBV19 and TRBJ1-2; no clear D. The TCR comes from a human donor who was either an allogeneic HSCT recipient or a stem cell or donor lymphocyte infusion donor (not recorded which). It is not recorded whose cells these are; they may come from a transplant donor. CDR3 DNA sequence: TGTGCCAGTAGTATTCGGGCAGGCGCAAGCTATGGCTACACCTTC. This sequence encodes CASSIRAGASYGYTF.